The 31 T cell receptor beta chains below were found in one sample sequenced in a study of blood T cell repertoires in COVID-19. Repertoires were generated with immunoSEQ multiplex PCR, while TCRdb's copy carries only in-frame clones and drops some. The sample carries about 170,000 clones, about 86% recorded once. Sequenced material: PBMCs or T cells enriched from blood (not recorded which). The source is a woman aged 50 to 60 in a cohort exposed to, infected with or recovered from COVID-19 (not recorded which).

The rearrangement links TRBV7-9 to TRBJ2-2, with D possibly being TRBD2 (5 bases). The CDR3 has 15 residues. Germline V gene lookup returns CDR1 SEHNR and CDR2 FQNEAQ (reference sequence). V was shortened by 5 bases and J by 0 bases, with 10 bases between the two germline ends. CDR3 sequence: CASSPQAANTGELFF. CDR3 nucleotides: TGTGCCAGCAGCCCACAAGCGGCGAACACCGGGGAGCTGTTTTTT.

The CDR3 sequence: CASTPGQGDTQYF. Written as DNA, the CDR3 is TGTGCCAGCACCCCGGGACAGGGTGATACGCAGTATTTT. The chain is built from TRBV18 and TRBJ2-3, with 9 bases identical to TRBD1. Trimming took 8 bases from V and 6 from J; bases not matched to a gene: 6. The CDR3 totals 13 residues. Germline CDR1 and CDR2: KGHSH and LQKENI. Together with reference TRBV18 and TRBJ2-3, the CDR3 gives the full variable domain: NAGVMQNPRHLVRRRGQEARLRCSPMKGHSHVYWYRQLPEEGLKFMVYLQKENIIDESGMPKERFSAEFPKEGPSILRIQQVVRGDSAAYFCASTPGQGDTQYFGPGTRLTVL.

The genes are TRBV29-1 and TRBJ1-3; 8 nucleotides agree with TRBD1. V lost 7 bases and J lost 0; bases outside the gene matches: 5. From germline, CDR1 is SQVTM and CDR2 ANQGSEA. This CDR3 is 14 amino acids long. The CDR3: CSARQGNSGNTIYF. The CDR3 nucleotides are TGCAGCGCCAGACAGGGGAACTCTGGAAACACCATATATTTT.

This clone was seen a handful of times. CDR3 amino acids: CSAMTSGGNEQYF. Here the CDR3 DNA reads TGCAGCGCCATGACTAGCGGGGGGAACGAGCAGTACTTC. The rearrangement links TRBV29-1 to TRBJ2-7; 13 bases map to TRBD2. The CDR3 is made up of 13 amino acids. The V segment lost 7 bases and the J segment 5 bases; nucleotides outside the gene matches: 5. Germline CDR1 is SQVTM and CDR2 is ANQGSEA.

The chain has TRBV2 and TRBJ1-1; 8 bases map to TRBD1. V dropped 8 bases and J dropped 2; count of bases not matched to a gene: 10. The germline V gene encodes CDR1 SNHLY and CDR2 FYNNEI. This CDR3 has 15 amino acids. The DNA of the CDR3 is TGTGCCAGCCGTCCCGGGACAGGAGCAAACACTGAAGCTTTCTTT. Its translation is CASRPGTGANTEAFF.

The chain joins TRBV2 to TRBJ2-7; TRBD1 agrees at 9 bases. V dropped 4 bases and J dropped 0; count of bases not matched to a gene: 1. The CDR3 is made up of 14 amino acids. Germline V CDR1 and CDR2: SNHLY, FYNNEI. Written as DNA, the CDR3 is TGTGCCAGCAGTGGGGGACAGGGCTCCTACGAGCAGTACTTC. Translated, it gives CASSGGQGSYEQYF.

The chain has TRBV5-4 and TRBJ1-2; a weak D match, TRBD1 (6 bases). Per the germline V gene, CDR1 is SGHNT and CDR2 is YYREEE (reference sequence). V was clipped by 6 bases and J by 7 bases, with 19 bases between them. The CDR3 sequence is 14 residues long. The CDR3 bases are TGTGCCAGCATAATACAGGGTACCCGGAGTGGCTACACCTTC. Translation gives CASIIQGTRSGYTF. Variable domain in full (rest from reference TRBV5-4 and TRBJ1-2): ETGVTQSPTHLIKTRGQQVTLRCSSQSGHNTVSWYQQALGQGPQFIFQYYREEENGRGNFPPRFSGLQFPNYSSELNVNALELDDSALYLCASIIQGTRSGYTFGSGTRLTVV.

The rearrangement joins TRBV7-3 to TRBJ2-5, with 8 bases that match TRBD2. CDR1 SGHTA and CDR2 FQGTGA come from the germline V gene. This CDR3 has 14 residues. V gave up 5 bases and J gave up 3 bases; unmatched junction bases: 5. The CDR3 spells CASSTQAGEETQYF. In nucleotides, the CDR3 is TGTGCCAGCAGCACCCAAGCGGGGGAAGAGACCCAGTACTTC. Supplemented by reference TRBV7-3 and TRBJ2-5, the full variable domain reads GAGVSQTPSNKVTEKGKYVELRCDPISGHTALYWYRQSLGQGPEFLIYFQGTGAADDSGLPNDRFFAVRPEGSVSTLKIQRTERGDSAVYLCASSTQAGEETQYFGPGTRLLVL.

The rearrangement uses TRBV11-2 and TRBJ2-5, with 11 bases matching TRBD2. Germline CDR1 reads SGHAT; CDR2 reads FQNNGV. The V segment lost 2 bases and the J segment 4 bases; nucleotides outside the gene matches: 6. The length of the CDR3 is 16 residues. CDR3 region: CASSLLAGGRGETQYF. In nucleotides, the CDR3 is TGTGCCAGCAGCTTACTAGCGGGAGGCAGGGGAGAGACCCAGTACTTC. Based on the CDR3 plus reference TRBV11-2 and TRBJ2-5, the full variable domain is EAGVAQSPRYKIIEKRQSVAFWCNPISGHATLYWYQQILGQGPKLLIQFQNNGVVDDSQLPKDRFSAERLKGVDSTLKIQPAKLEDSAVYLCASSLLAGGRGETQYFGPGTRLLVL.

The CDR3, as DNA: TGTGCCACCAGCCGCGGGGGGACTAGCGGGAGGAATGAGCAGTTCTTC. Protein sequence: CATSRGGTSGRNEQFF. The rearrangement links TRBV24-1 to TRBJ2-1; 15 nucleotides align to TRBD2. The length of the CDR3 is 16 residues. The junction had 7 bases not matched to a gene; V was cut back by 7 bases and J by 7 bases. Germline values: CDR1 KGHDR, CDR2 SFDVKD.

The chain has TRBV3-1 (or the pseudogene TRBV3-2) and TRBJ1-1; D gene unclear. The V gene's germline CDR1 is LGHDT and CDR2 YNNKEL (reference sequence). V was cut by 1 base and J by 3 bases, with 9 bases left in between. The CDR3 consists of 14 residues. The chain's CDR3 is CASSQGPGDTEAFF. As DNA, the CDR3 is TGTGCCAGCAGCCAAGGTCCGGGAGACACTGAAGCTTTCTTT.

The chain uses TRBV15 and TRBJ1-1, with TRBD1 matching 10 bases. The CDR3 covers 15 residues. Germline V gene sequence: CDR1 LNHNV, CDR2 YYDKDF (reference sequence). V was pared by 1 base and J by 3 bases, with 2 bases of the junction left unmatched. The CDR3 loop is CATSRGQGADTEAFF. The CDR3 DNA is TGTGCCACCAGCAGAGGACAGGGGGCGGACACTGAAGCTTTCTTT.

V gene TRBV4-2 combines with J gene TRBJ2-1; 9 nucleotides line up with TRBD2. Germline CDR1 and CDR2: LGHNA and YNFKEQ. J lost 8 bases, V lost 6 bases, and 11 bases had no gene match. The CDR3 loop spans 15 amino acids. Written as DNA, the CDR3 is TGTGCCAGCAGGGGCGGATTAGCGGGAGAACATGAGCAGTTCTTC. Encoded protein: CASRGGLAGEHEQFF.

The chain employs TRBV5-6 and TRBJ1-4; perhaps TRBD1 as D (5 bases). Between the trimmed V and J ends, which lost 0 bases and 4 bases, there was a span of 10 bases. The CDR3 sequence is 15 residues long. Germline values: CDR1 SGHDT, CDR2 YYEEEE. In nucleotides, the CDR3 is TGTGCCAGCAGCTTGGCCGGGCAGGGTAATGAAAAACTGTTTTTT. This gives the protein CASSLAGQGNEKLFF.

The chain combines TRBV10-3 with TRBJ1-5; no firm D call. This CDR3 has 13 amino acids. Germline values: CDR1 ENHRY, CDR2 SYGVKD. V shed 3 bases and J shed 8 bases, with 11 bases lying between them. The chain's CDR3 is CAISDGVWEPQHF. The CDR3 DNA follows: TGTGCCATCAGTGACGGGGTCTGGGAGCCCCAGCATTTT.

This sequence joins TRBV15 and TRBJ2-3; tentative D call: TRBD2 (7 bases). The CDR3 totals 14 residues. Per the germline V gene, CDR1 is LNHNV and CDR2 is YYDKDF (reference sequence). V lost 6 bases to trimming and J lost 5 bases, with 15 bases between them. The DNA for the CDR3 is TGTGCCACCAGTTCGAGGGGGGGCATAGATACGCAGTATTTT. Protein product: CATSSRGGIDTQYF. The full variable domain, with the rest looked up from reference TRBV15 and TRBJ2-3, is DAMVIQNPRYQVTQFGKPVTLSCSQTLNHNVMYWYQQKSSQAPKLLFHYYDKDFNNEADTPDNFQSRRPNTSFCFLDIRSPGLGDTAMYLCATSSRGGIDTQYFGPGTRLTVL.

The chain carries TRBV2 and TRBJ1-5; TRBD1 aligns across 8 bases. CDR3 length equals 16 residues. V trimming: 5 bases; J trimming: 5 bases; junction bases outside the gene matches: 11. Germline V CDR1 and CDR2: SNHLY, FYNNEI. CDR3: CASSTFSGTGDQPQHF. For the CDR3, the DNA is TGTGCCAGCAGTACTTTTTCCGGGACAGGAGATCAGCCCCAGCATTTT.

The genes are TRBV7-9 and TRBJ1-2, with TRBD1 as a possible D gene (6 bases). CDR1 and CDR2 (germline): SEHNR, FQNEAQ (reference sequence). This CDR3 spans 12 amino acids. The germline V and J ends were trimmed by 4 bases and 8 bases, with 11 bases remaining between them. In DNA form, the CDR3 reads TGTGCCAGCAGCTCAGGGGAGAGGGGCTACACCTTC. Its protein is CASSSGERGYTF. The entire variable domain, with the rest obtained from reference TRBV7-9 and TRBJ1-2, is as follows: DTGVSQNPRHKITKRGQNVTFRCDPISEHNRLYWYRQTLGQGPEFLTYFQNEAQLEKSRLLSDRFSAERPKGSFSTLEIQRTEQGDSAMYLCASSSGERGYTFGSGTRLTVV.

This chain connects TRBV11-1 to TRBJ2-1; 7 bases fit TRBD2. The CDR3 runs to 15 residues. V lost 1 base and J lost 1; bases outside the gene matches: 1. Germline V CDR1 and CDR2: SGHAT, FQDESV (reference sequence). The CDR3 protein is CASSLGSGSYNEQFF. In DNA form, the CDR3 reads TGTGCCAGCAGCTTAGGTAGCGGGTCCTACAATGAGCAGTTCTTC.

The chain joins TRBV6-5 to TRBJ1-6; D is unresolved. CDR3 length: 14 amino acids. Germline CDR1 is MNHEY and CDR2 is SVGAGI. The V gene lost 6 bases and the J gene lost 10 bases, with 16 bases spanning the gap. CDR3 nucleotide sequence: TGTGCCAGCAGCAGTTTGCGGGGAGAGTCACCCCTCCACTTT. This gives the protein CASSSLRGESPLHF.

The gene calls are TRBV12-3 or TRBV12-4 and TRBJ1-2; D is undetermined. CDR3 length equals 12 residues. V shed 2 bases and J shed 6 bases, with 7 bases lying between them. CDR3 residues: CASSLSRNGYTF. For the CDR3, the DNA is TGTGCCAGCAGTTTATCCAGGAATGGCTACACCTTC.

This clone occurred once. This chain links TRBV2 with TRBJ1-1; D perhaps matches TRBD1 (5 bases). This CDR3 is built from 14 residues. Germline V lookup: CDR1 SNHLY, CDR2 FYNNEI. Trimming pared 6 bases from V and 6 bases from J, leaving 17 bases between. The CDR3 DNA sequence: TGTGCCAGCAGCCTGTTCTCAGGGAAGTCTGAAGCTTTCTTT. It codes for CASSLFSGKSEAFF.

This clone has a single count. The chain joins TRBV3-1 (or the pseudogene TRBV3-2) to TRBJ2-6; a possible D gene is TRBD1 (6 bases). V was trimmed by 1 base and J by 1 base, leaving 11 bases between them. From germline, CDR1 is LGHDT and CDR2 YNNKEL (reference sequence). The CDR3 is 17 residues long. The CDR3 bases are TGTGCCAGCAGCCAAGTTCCAGGGACATCTGGGGCCAACGTCCTGACTTTC. It encodes CASSQVPGTSGANVLTF.

In its sample, this clone was seen a few times. This chain uses TRBV7-8 with TRBJ1-1; TRBD1 matches at 7 bases. This CDR3 has 15 residues. Germline trimming cut 3 bases from V and 0 bases from J; bases unmatched to any gene: 4. The germline gives CDR1 SGHVS, CDR2 FQNEAQ. The CDR3 reads CASSFGQVMNTEAFF. DNA for the CDR3: TGTGCCAGCAGCTTCGGACAGGTCATGAACACTGAAGCTTTCTTT.

The CDR3, as DNA: TGTGCCATCAAAAGGGACAGGGGGCGAGAGACCCAGTACTTC. Encoded protein: CAIKRDRGRETQYF. The V and J genes are TRBV10-3 and TRBJ2-5; 12 nucleotides line up with TRBD1. The CDR3 loop spans 14 amino acids. Germline CDR1 and CDR2: ENHRY and SYGVKD. Trimming took 7 bases from V and 4 from J; bases not matched to a gene: 4.

Only one count was recorded for this clone. The J gene is TRBJ1-5, the V gene TRBV19, with D perhaps matching TRBD1 (5 bases). Trimming removed 1 base at V and 5 bases at J, with 15 bases between. The CDR3 contains 16 residues. Germline V gene sequence: CDR1 LNHDA, CDR2 SQIVND (reference sequence). CDR3 in amino acids: CASSIVGSGLHQPQHF. DNA for the CDR3: TGTGCCAGTAGTATAGTCGGCTCAGGGCTGCATCAGCCCCAGCATTTT.

The V and J genes are TRBV27 and TRBJ1-6, with 9 bases matching TRBD1. The junction had 6 bases not matched to a gene; V was cut back by 5 bases and J by 7 bases. Per germline, CDR1 MNHEY and CDR2 SMNVEV (reference sequence). This CDR3 comprises 15 residues. The CDR3 sequence is CASSPRQGDNSPLHF. In DNA form, the CDR3 reads TGTGCCAGCAGTCCAAGACAGGGGGACAATTCACCCCTCCACTTT.

The chain carries TRBV28 and TRBJ1-1, with D perhaps TRBD1 (6 bases). Germline V gene data show CDR1 as MDHEN and CDR2 as SYDVKM. Trimming took 8 bases from V and 1 from J, leaving 11 bases between them. The CDR3 consists of 13 residues. CDR3 DNA sequence: TGTGCCAGCCAGGGGTGGACGAACACTGAAGCTTTCTTT. This translates into CASQGWTNTEAFF. Full variable domain (rest looked up from reference TRBV28 and TRBJ1-1): DVKVTQSSRYLVKRTGEKVFLECVQDMDHENMFWYRQDPGLGLRLIYFSYDVKMKEKGDIPEGYSVSREKKERFSLILESASTNQTSMYLCASQGWTNTEAFFGQGTRLTVV.

The V and J genes are TRBV19 and TRBJ2-1; 15 bases line up with TRBD2. The junction had 4 bases not matched to a gene; V was cut back by 3 bases and J by 10 bases. The CDR3 has 15 amino acids. Looked up from germline, CDR1 is LNHDA and CDR2 is SQIVND (reference sequence). This CDR3 reads CASSMGTSGRLEQFF. The CDR3 region has the DNA TGTGCCAGTAGTATGGGGACTAGCGGGAGGCTGGAGCAGTTCTTC.

The chain is built from TRBV5-5 and TRBJ2-4; TRBD1 aligns across 7 bases. Germline CDR1 and CDR2: SGHKS and YYEKEE (reference sequence). After removal of 0 bases from V and 5 bases from J, the junction contained 5 bases not matched to a gene. This CDR3 has 15 residues. CDR3 sequence reads: CASSLAPGQQNIQYF. The CDR3 DNA reads as TGTGCCAGCAGCTTGGCCCCGGGACAGCAAAACATTCAGTACTTC.

As concerns this clone: Other DNA sequences in this sample translate to the same CDR3. The chain is built from TRBV3-1 (or the pseudogene TRBV3-2) and TRBJ1-1; unclear D gene. Looked up from germline, CDR1 is LGHDT and CDR2 is YNNKEL (reference sequence). The CDR3 length is 14 residues. V dropped 2 bases and J dropped 2 bases, with 9 bases sitting between them. CDR3 nucleotide sequence: TGTGCCAGCAGCCAAAACCGGGTTAACACTGAAGCTTTCTTT. It is translated as CASSQNRVNTEAFF.